Given below is one T cell receptor (beta chain) in context. CDR1 and CDR2 from the germline V gene are SGHRS and YFSETQ. This CDR3 is 15 amino acids long. V was trimmed by 1 base and J by 5 bases, leaving 15 bases between them. The sample is drawn from a study of blood T cell repertoires in COVID-19. About the study: Acute and convalescent COVID-19 samples came from the United States, Italy and Spain.

Assay used: immunoSEQ multiplex PCR; TCRdb lists only in-frame clones, some missing. The repertoire includes roughly 110,000 clones, roughly 84% of them detected once, and over 4% sits in the top ten. The chain recombines TRBV5-1 with TRBJ1-1; D perhaps matches TRBD1 (6 bases). This receptor was taken from a human donor in a cohort sampled during active COVID-19. Source material: peripheral blood. Here the CDR3 DNA reads TGCGCCAGCAGCTTGACTACAGGGAGTGGGACTGAAGCTTTCTTT. This encodes CASSLTTGSGTEAFF. The whole variable domain, filled in from reference TRBV5-1 and TRBJ1-1, reads KAGVTQTPRYLIKTRGQQVTLSCSPISGHRSVSWYQQTPGQGLQFLFEYFSETQRNKGNFPGRFSGRQFSNSRSEMNVSTLELGDSALYLCASSLTTGSGTEAFFGQGTRLTVV.